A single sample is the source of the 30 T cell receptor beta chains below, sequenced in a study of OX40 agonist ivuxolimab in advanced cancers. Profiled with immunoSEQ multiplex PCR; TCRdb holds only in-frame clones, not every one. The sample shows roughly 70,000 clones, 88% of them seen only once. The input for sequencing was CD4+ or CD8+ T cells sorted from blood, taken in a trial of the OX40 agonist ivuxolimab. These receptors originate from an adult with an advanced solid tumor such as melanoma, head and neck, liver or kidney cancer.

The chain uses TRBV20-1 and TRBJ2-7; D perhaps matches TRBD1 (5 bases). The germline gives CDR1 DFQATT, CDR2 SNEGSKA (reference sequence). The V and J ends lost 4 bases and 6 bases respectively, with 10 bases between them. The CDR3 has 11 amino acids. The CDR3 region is CSATRALEQYF. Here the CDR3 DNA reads TGCAGTGCTACCAGGGCTCTCGAGCAGTACTTC.

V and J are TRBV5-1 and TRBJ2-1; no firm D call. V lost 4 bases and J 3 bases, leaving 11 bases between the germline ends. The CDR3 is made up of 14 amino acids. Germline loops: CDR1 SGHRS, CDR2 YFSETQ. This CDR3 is CASSPTWNYNEQFF. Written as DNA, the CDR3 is TGCGCCAGCAGCCCTACATGGAACTACAATGAGCAGTTCTTC.

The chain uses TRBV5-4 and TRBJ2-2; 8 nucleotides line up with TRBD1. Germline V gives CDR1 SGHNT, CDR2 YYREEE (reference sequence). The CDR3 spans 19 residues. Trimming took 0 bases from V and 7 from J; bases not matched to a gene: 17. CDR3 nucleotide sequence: TGTGCCAGCAGCTTGGCGGTACAGGGGGGAGGAAGGATTAGCGGGGAGCTGTTTTTT. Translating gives CASSLAVQGGGRISGELFF. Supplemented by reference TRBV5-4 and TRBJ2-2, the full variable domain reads ETGVTQSPTHLIKTRGQQVTLRCSSQSGHNTVSWYQQALGQGPQFIFQYYREEENGRGNFPPRFSGLQFPNYSSELNVNALELDDSALYLCASSLAVQGGGRISGELFFGEGSRLTVL.

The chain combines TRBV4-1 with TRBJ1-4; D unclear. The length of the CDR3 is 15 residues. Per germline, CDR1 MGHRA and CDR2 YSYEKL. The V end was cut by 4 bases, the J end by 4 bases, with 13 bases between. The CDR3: CASSRLVDGNEKLFF. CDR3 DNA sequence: TGCGCCAGCAGCCGGCTAGTCGATGGTAATGAAAAACTGTTTTTT.

CDR3 sequence reads: CASSLGQDNEKLFF. The CDR3 region has the DNA TGTGCCAGCAGTCTAGGACAGGATAATGAAAAACTGTTTTTT. V gene TRBV6-6 combines with J gene TRBJ1-4, with 7 bases fitting TRBD1. Per the germline V gene, CDR1 is MNHNY and CDR2 is SVGAGI (reference sequence). The CDR3 has 14 residues. J gave up 4 bases and V 5 bases, and 4 bases lay outside the gene matches.

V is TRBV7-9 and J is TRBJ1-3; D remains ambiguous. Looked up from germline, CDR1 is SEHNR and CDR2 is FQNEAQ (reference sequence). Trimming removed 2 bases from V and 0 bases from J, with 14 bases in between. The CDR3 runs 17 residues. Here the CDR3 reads CASSLRSAHYSGNTIYF. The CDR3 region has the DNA TGTGCCAGCAGCTTAAGGTCGGCGCACTACTCTGGAAACACCATATATTTT.

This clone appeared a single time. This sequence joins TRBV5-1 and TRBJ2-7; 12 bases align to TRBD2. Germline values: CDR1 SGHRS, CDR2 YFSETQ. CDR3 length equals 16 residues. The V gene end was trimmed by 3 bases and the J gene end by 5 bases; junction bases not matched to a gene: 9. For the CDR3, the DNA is TGCGCCAGCAGCTCCCTTCTAGCGGGAGGGCCCCACGAGCAGTACTTC. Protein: CASSSLLAGGPHEQYF. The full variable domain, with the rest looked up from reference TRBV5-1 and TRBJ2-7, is KAGVTQTPRYLIKTRGQQVTLSCSPISGHRSVSWYQQTPGQGLQFLFEYFSETQRNKGNFPGRFSGRQFSNSRSEMNVSTLELGDSALYLCASSSLLAGGPHEQYFGPGTRLTVT.

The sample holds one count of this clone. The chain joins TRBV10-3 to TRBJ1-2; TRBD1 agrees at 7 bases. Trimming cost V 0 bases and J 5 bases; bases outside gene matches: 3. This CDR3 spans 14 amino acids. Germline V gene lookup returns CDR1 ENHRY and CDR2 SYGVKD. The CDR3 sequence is CAISESGQMYGYTF. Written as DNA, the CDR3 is TGTGCCATCAGTGAGTCGGGACAGATGTATGGCTACACCTTC.

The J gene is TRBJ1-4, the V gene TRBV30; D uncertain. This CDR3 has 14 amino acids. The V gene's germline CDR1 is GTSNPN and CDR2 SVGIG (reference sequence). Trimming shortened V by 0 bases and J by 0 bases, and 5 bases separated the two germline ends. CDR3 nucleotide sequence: TGTGCCTGGAGTGTAAAGTCAACTAATGAAAAACTGTTTTTT. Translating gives CAWSVKSTNEKLFF.

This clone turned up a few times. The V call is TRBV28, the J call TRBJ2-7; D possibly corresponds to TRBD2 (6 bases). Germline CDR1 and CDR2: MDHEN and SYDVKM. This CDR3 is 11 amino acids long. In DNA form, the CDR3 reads TGTGTCTCTGCGGGAACCTACGAGCAGTACTTC. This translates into CVSAGTYEQYF.

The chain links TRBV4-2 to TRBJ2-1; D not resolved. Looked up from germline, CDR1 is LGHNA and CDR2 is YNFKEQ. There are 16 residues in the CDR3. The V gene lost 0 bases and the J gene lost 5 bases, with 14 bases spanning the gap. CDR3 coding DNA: TGTGCCAGCAGCCAAGATAGAACGACTCCCCACAATGAGCAGTTCTTC. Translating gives CASSQDRTTPHNEQFF.

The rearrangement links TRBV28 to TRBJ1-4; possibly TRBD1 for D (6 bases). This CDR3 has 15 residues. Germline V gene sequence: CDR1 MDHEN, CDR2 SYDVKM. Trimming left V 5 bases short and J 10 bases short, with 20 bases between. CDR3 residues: CASSPQTGFYLKLFF. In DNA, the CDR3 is TGTGCCAGCAGTCCCCAGACAGGATTCTATTTAAAACTGTTTTTT.

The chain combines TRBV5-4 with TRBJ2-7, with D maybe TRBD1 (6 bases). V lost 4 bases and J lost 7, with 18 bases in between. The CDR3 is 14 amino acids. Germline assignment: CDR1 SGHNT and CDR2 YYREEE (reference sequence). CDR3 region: CASSPGQVSREQYF. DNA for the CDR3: TGTGCCAGCAGCCCGGGACAAGTCTCCCGGGAGCAGTACTTC. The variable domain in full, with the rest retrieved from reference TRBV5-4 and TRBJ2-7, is ETGVTQSPTHLIKTRGQQVTLRCSSQSGHNTVSWYQQALGQGPQFIFQYYREEENGRGNFPPRFSGLQFPNYSSELNVNALELDDSALYLCASSPGQVSREQYFGPGTRLTVT.

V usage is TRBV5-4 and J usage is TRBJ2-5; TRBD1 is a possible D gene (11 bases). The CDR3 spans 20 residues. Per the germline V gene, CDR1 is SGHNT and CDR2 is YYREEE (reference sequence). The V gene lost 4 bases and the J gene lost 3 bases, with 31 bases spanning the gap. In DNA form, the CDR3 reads TGTGCCAGCAGCCCCGGGACAGGGGGAAGAAGTAGCGGGAGGAAAGAGACCCAGTACTTC. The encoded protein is CASSPGTGGRSSGRKETQYF.

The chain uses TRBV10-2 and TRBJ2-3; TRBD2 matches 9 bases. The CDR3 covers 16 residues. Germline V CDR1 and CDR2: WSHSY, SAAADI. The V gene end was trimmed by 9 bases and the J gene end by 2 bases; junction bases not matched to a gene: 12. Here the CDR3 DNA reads TGCGCCAGTAGCCGGGCGATAGCGGGGGACACAGATACGCAGTATTTT. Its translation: CASSRAIAGDTDTQYF.

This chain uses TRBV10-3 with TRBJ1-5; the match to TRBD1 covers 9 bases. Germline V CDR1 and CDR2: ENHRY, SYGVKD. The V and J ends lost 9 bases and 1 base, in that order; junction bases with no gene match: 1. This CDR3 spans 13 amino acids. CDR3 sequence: CAIGQGSNQPQHF. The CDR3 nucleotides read TGTGCCATTGGACAGGGGAGCAATCAGCCCCAGCATTTT.

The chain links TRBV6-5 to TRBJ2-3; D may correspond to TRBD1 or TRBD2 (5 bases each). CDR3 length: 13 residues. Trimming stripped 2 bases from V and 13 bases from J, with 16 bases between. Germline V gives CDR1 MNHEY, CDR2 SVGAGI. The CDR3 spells CASSYQGVSEEYF. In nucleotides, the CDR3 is TGTGCCAGCAGTTACCAGGGAGTCTCGGAGGAGTATTTT.

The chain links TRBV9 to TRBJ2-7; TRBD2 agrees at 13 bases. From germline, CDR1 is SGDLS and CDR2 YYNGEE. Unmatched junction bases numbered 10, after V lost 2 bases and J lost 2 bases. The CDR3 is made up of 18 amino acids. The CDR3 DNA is TGTGCCAGCAGCGTGGGACTAGCGGGACCCCGCGTCACCTACGAGCAGTACTTC. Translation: CASSVGLAGPRVTYEQYF.

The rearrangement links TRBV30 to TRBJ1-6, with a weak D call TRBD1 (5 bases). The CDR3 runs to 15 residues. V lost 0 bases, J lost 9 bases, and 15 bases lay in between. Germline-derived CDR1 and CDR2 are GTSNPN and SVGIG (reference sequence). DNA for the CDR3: TGTGCCTGGAGTGTGAGGGGCCTGCTTTTTTCACCCCTCCACTTT. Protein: CAWSVRGLLFSPLHF.

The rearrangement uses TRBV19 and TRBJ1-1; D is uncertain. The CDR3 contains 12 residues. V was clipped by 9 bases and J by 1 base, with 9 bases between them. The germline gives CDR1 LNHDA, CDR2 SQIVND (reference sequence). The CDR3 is CARKVRNTEAFF. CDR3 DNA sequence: TGTGCCAGAAAGGTTAGGAACACTGAAGCTTTCTTT.

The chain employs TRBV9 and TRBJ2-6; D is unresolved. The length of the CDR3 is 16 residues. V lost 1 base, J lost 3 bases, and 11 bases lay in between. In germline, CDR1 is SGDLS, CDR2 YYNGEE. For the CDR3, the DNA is TGTGCCAGCAGCGTACACAACTTGCGTGGGGCCAACGTCCTGACTTTC. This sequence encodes CASSVHNLRGANVLTF.

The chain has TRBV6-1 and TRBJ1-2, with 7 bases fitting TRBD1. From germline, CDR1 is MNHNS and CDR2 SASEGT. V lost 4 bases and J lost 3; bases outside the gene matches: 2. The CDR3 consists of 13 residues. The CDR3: CASSGQGHYGYTF. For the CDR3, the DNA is TGTGCCAGCAGTGGACAGGGACACTATGGCTACACCTTC.

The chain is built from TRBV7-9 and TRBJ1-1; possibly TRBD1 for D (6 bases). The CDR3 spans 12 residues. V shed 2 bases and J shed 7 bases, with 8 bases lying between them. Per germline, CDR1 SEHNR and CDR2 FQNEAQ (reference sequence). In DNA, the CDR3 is TGTGCCAGCAGCTTAACAGGGCTTGAAGCTTTCTTT. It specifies CASSLTGLEAFF.

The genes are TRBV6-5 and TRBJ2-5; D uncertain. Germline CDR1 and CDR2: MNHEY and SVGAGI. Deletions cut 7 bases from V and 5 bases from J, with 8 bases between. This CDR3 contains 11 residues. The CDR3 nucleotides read TGTGCCAGCACCCTTGAGGAGACCCAGTACTTC. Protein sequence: CASTLEETQYF.

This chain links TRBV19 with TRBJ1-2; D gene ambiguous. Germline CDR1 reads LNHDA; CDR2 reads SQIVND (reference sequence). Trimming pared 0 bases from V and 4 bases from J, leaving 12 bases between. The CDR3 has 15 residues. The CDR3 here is CASSIDTKGIYGYTF. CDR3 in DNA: TGTGCCAGTAGTATAGATACGAAAGGAATCTATGGCTACACCTTC.

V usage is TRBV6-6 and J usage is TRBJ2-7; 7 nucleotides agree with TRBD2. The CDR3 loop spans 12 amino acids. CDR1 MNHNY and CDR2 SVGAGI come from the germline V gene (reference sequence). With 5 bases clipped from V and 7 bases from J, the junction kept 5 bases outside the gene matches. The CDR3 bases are TGTGCCAGCAGTGCTCGGGGGGTGGAGCAGTACTTC. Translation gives CASSARGVEQYF.

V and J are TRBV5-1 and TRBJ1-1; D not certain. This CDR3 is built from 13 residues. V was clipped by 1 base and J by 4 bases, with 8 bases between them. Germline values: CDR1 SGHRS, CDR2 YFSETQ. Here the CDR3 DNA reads TGCGCCAGCAGCTTGTCGGCGTCCACTGAAGCTTTCTTT. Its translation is CASSLSASTEAFF.

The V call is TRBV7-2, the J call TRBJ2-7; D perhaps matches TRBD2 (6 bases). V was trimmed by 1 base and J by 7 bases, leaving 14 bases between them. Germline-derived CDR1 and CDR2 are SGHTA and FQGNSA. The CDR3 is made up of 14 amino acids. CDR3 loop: CASSLGGLAWEQYF. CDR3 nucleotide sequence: TGTGCCAGCAGCTTAGGTGGGCTAGCGTGGGAGCAGTACTTC.

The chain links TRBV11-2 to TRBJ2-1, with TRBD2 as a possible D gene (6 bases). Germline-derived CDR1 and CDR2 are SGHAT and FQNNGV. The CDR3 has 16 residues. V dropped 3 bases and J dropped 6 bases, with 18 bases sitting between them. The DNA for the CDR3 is TGTGCCAGCAGCTTGGGTCCTAGCGACACTACCAATGAGCAGTTCTTC. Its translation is CASSLGPSDTTNEQFF.

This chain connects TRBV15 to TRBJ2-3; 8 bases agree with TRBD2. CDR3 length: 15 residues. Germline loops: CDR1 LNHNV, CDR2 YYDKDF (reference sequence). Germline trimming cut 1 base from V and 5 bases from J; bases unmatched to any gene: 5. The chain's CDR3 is CATSRAGGLIDTQYF. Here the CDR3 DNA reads TGTGCCACCAGCAGAGCGGGAGGGCTTATAGATACGCAGTATTTT.